A selection of T cell receptor beta chains follows, all from one sample in a study of blood T cell repertoires in COVID-19. Assay used: immunoSEQ multiplex PCR; TCRdb lists only in-frame clones, some missing. In the table there are 270,000 or so clones, 85% to 90% of which are singletons. Sequencing was carried out using peripheral blood. Receptors were obtained from a woman aged 30 to 39 with COVID-19, enrolled during active disease. Each CDR3 is given with its conserved first and last residue. Each record gives: J gene, V gene, CDR3 protein.

j_gene: TRBJ2-7; v_gene: TRBV6-6; CDR3aa: CASALYGTVPYEQYF
j_gene: TRBJ2-4; v_gene: TRBV19; CDR3aa: CASGQGELYF
j_gene: TRBJ1-6; v_gene: TRBV7-6; CDR3aa: CASSLVDSTNSPLHF
j_gene: TRBJ2-2; v_gene: TRBV5-4; CDR3aa: CASSLLAGYSTGELFF
j_gene: TRBJ1-2; v_gene: TRBV2; CDR3aa: CASSDRGVYGYTF
j_gene: TRBJ2-7; v_gene: TRBV30; CDR3aa: CAWSPQGSYEQYF
j_gene: TRBJ2-1; v_gene: TRBV9; CDR3aa: CASSLDRYPGVNEQFF
j_gene: TRBJ2-3; v_gene: TRBV21-1; CDR3aa: CASSNPGGDRGTDTQYF
j_gene: TRBJ2-1; v_gene: TRBV18; CDR3aa: CASSLHGGTYNEQFF
j_gene: TRBJ2-7; v_gene: TRBV4-1; CDR3aa: CASSQVTPTYEQYF
j_gene: TRBJ2-7; v_gene: TRBV19; CDR3aa: CASSIGQGLNYEQYF
j_gene: TRBJ1-1; v_gene: TRBV19; CDR3aa: CVSSKRQGDTEAFF
j_gene: TRBJ1-5; v_gene: TRBV28; CDR3aa: CASRSPQGHSNQPQHF
j_gene: TRBJ2-1; v_gene: TRBV2; CDR3aa: CASSWLAGGPNEQFF
j_gene: TRBJ2-7; v_gene: TRBV5-1; CDR3aa: CASSEDRGRSYEQYF
j_gene: TRBJ1-6; v_gene: TRBV30; CDR3aa: CASLGTPGRGQNSPLHF
j_gene: TRBJ2-1; v_gene: TRBV28; CDR3aa: CASSYQGINEQFF
j_gene: TRBJ2-1; v_gene: TRBV7-9; CDR3aa: CASSPGTSNNEQFF
j_gene: TRBJ2-5; v_gene: TRBV3-1/TRBV3-2; CDR3aa: CASSALAHGQETQYF
j_gene: TRBJ2-3; v_gene: TRBV12-3/TRBV12-4; CDR3aa: CASSFPEDTQYF
j_gene: TRBJ2-7; v_gene: TRBV24-1; CDR3aa: CATSDLLLGQPYISYEQYF
j_gene: TRBJ2-4; v_gene: TRBV23-1; CDR3aa: CAHITRDRAVGGAKNIQYF
j_gene: TRBJ2-7; v_gene: TRBV5-4; CDR3aa: CASSPTAGSYEQYF
j_gene: TRBJ2-7; v_gene: TRBV9; CDR3aa: CASSVSGGASYEQYF
j_gene: TRBJ1-4; v_gene: TRBV5-1; CDR3aa: CASRGELSNEKLFF
j_gene: TRBJ1-2; v_gene: TRBV23-1; CDR3aa: CASGDSNYGYTF
j_gene: TRBJ1-1; v_gene: TRBV13; CDR3aa: CASSPDGMNTEAFF
j_gene: TRBJ2-1; v_gene: TRBV4-1; CDR3aa: CASSQRLRGWNEQFF
j_gene: TRBJ1-1; v_gene: TRBV19; CDR3aa: CASSKGGANTEAFF
j_gene: TRBJ2-1; v_gene: TRBV28; CDR3aa: CASRSGGGYNEQFF